This T cell receptor (beta chain) was captured in a study of T cells in Graves' hyperthyroidism and ophthalmopathy. Details on this clonotype: The antigen remains undetermined.

Among the patients, aged 18 to 65, hyperthyroidism was newly diagnosed and had lasted under 2 months. Fresh peripheral blood, 10 ml, was the source of the PBMCs. The germline CDR1 and CDR2 sequences are LNHDA and SQIVND (reference sequence). This CDR3 comprises 15 residues. Trimming removed 9 bases at V and 2 bases at J, with 18 bases between. Study findings and constraints: Model-based prediction identified ophthalmopathy a median around seven months prior to its onset.

From RNA transcripts, TCR beta CDR3 regions were amplified. The HTBI primer set served for first-round RT-PCR of the TCR CDR3. TCRdb analysed the multiplex PCR reads with MiXCR anew, one entry per CDR3 protein. The sample lists under 300,000 distinct CDR3 sequences; 10% to 15% were seen once. The sequence was obtained from a woman in her twenties or thirties with Graves' hyperthyroidism that later progressed to Graves' ophthalmopathy. The gene calls are TRBV19 and TRBJ2-3; D ambiguous. The specimen was blood. CDR3 in DNA: TGTGCCAGGGTCCCCCTAGGTTGGAACACAGATACGCAGTATTTT. This codes for CARVPLGWNTDTQYF.